This T cell receptor beta chain comes out of a study of T cell responses to AZD1222 COVID-19 vaccine. Study-wide points: The donor cohort was predominantly white British with a female majority, and clonal diversity may have been underestimated. When two AZD1222 doses had been given, Spike-specific TCR breadth and depth rose. Vaccine-associated CD4 TCRs ranged over spike, dominating at 160-218 and 743-854.

The V gene's germline CDR1 is MNHEY and CDR2 SMNVEV (reference sequence). There are 12 residues in the CDR3. V lost 6 bases, J lost 8 bases, and 3 bases stayed unmatched. A remark on this clone: Its antigen remains unknown.

The method was immunoSEQ multiplex PCR; TCRdb's version includes in-frame clones alone and lacks a portion of them. The table lists some 180,000 clones, 85% to 95% of them singletons, with roughly a tenth in the top ten. The sequence was collected from an adult in good health. The V call is TRBV27, the J call TRBJ2-2; 7 bases match TRBD1. The material was peripheral blood, obtained on day 0 of AZD1222 vaccination. DNA for the CDR3: TGTGCCAGCAGCCTCAGGGGGGGGGAGCTGTTTTTT. Its protein is CASSLRGGELFF.